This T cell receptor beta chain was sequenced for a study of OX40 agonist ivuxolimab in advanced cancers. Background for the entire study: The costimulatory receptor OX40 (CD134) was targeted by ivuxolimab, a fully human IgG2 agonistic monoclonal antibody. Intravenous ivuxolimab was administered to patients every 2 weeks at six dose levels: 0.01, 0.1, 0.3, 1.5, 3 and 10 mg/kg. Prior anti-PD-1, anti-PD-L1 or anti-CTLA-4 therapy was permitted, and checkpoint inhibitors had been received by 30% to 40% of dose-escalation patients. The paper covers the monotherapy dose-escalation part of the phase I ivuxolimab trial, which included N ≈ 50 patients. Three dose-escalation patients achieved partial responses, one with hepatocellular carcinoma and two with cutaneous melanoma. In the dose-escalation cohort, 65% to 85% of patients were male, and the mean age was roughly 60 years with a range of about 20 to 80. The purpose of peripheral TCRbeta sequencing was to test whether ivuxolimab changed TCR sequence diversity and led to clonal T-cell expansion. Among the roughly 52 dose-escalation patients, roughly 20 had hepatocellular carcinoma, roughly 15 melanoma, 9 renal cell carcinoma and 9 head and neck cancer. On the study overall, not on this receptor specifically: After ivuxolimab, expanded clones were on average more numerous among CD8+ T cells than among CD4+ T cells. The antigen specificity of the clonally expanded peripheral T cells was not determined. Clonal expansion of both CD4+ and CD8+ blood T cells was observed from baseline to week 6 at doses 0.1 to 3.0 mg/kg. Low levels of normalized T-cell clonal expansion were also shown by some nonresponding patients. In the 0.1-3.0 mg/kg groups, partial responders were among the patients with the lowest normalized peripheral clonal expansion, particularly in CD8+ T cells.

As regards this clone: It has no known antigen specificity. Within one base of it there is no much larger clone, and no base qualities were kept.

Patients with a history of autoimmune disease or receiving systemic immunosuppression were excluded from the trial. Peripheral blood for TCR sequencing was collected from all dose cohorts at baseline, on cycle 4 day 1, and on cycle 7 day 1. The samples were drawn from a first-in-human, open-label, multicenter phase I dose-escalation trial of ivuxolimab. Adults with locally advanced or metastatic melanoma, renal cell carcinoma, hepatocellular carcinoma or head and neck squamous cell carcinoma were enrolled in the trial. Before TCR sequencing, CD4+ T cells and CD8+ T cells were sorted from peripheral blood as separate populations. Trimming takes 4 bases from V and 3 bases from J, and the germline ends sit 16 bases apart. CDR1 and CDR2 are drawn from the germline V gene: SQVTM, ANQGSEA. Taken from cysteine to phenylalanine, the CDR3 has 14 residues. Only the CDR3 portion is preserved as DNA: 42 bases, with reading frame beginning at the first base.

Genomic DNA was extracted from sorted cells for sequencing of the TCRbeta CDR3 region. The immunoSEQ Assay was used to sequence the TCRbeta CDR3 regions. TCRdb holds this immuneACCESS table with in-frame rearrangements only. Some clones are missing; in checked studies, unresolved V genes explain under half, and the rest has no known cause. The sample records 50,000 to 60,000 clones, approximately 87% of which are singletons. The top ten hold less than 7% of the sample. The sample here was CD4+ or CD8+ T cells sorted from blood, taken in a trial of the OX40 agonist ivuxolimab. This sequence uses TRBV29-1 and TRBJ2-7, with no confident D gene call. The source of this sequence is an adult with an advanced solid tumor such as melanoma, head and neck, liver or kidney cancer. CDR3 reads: CSVAYRFGGYEQYF. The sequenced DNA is TGCAGCGTTGCTTATAGGTTCGGTGGCTACGAGCAGTACTTC.